The sequence of this T cell receptor beta chain was determined in a study of T cell changes during pregnancy in multiple sclerosis. This table comes from immunoSEQ multiplex PCR, and its TCRdb copy is limited to in-frame clones, with some not included. The sample holds approximately 43,000 clones; around 93% are singletons and the top ten take about 7.6%. The sample was CD8+ T cells from peripheral blood mononuclear cells, taken in the third trimester of pregnancy. The receptor was derived from a female donor with multiple sclerosis, enrolled in a pregnancy study.

For the CDR3, the DNA is TGTGCCAGCAGACTCACAGGGTTGGCCACTGAAGCTTTCTTT. Protein sequence: CASRLTGLATEAFF. The J gene is TRBJ1-1, the V gene TRBV6-6, with a weak D call TRBD1 (6 bases). Germline CDR1 is MNHNY and CDR2 is SVGAGI (reference sequence). This CDR3 comprises 14 residues. V shed 6 bases and J shed 4 bases, with 15 bases lying between them.